A selection of T cell receptor beta chains follows, all from one sample in a study of cytomegalovirus exposure and HLA in healthy donors. Sequenced by immunoSEQ multiplex PCR; TCRdb stores in-frame clones only, minus some. The sample yields 65,000 to 85,000 clones, approximately 81% seen once. Sample: PBMCs. The receptors stem from a woman aged 40 to 50 in good health and CMV-seropositive. The CDR3 runs from the conserved cysteine through the conserved F or W. The D gene is left open where the match is weak.

cdr3_length,v_call,j_call,d_call,cdr3_aa
17,TRBV7-2,TRBJ1-2,TRBD1,CASSQELQGAGFYGYTF
14,TRBV29-1,TRBJ2-1,TRBD2,CSVEGAGLASEQFF
18,TRBV27,TRBJ2-3,TRBD2,CASSYRTSGGSSTDTQYF
14,TRBV4-1,TRBJ1-5,-,CASSRTGINQPQHF
14,TRBV12-5,TRBJ1-2,TRBD1,CASGPGTGDYGYTF
14,TRBV30,TRBJ2-3,TRBD1,CAWSADRSTDTQYF
19,TRBV4-3,TRBJ1-1,-,CASSQESGYTLGVNTEAFF
15,TRBV28,TRBJ2-7,TRBD2,CASSSSGASGYEQYF
16,TRBV18,TRBJ1-2,-,CASSPPSGGAGYGYTF
14,TRBV5-1,TRBJ1-5,-,CASSLEGQNQPQHF
15,TRBV11-2,TRBJ2-2,-,CASSLGHLNTGELFF
14,TRBV18,TRBJ1-2,-,CASSPTVANYGYTF
15,TRBV7-2,TRBJ2-1,TRBD2,CASSLEAASGNEQFF
14,TRBV14,TRBJ2-5,-,CASSLGGPQETQYF
14,TRBV28,TRBJ2-1,-,CAINRVPTNNEQFF
15,TRBV18,TRBJ1-6,-,CASSRGSSYNSPLHF
16,TRBV28,TRBJ1-1,TRBD1,CASSLPRRQGRTEAFF
14,TRBV19,TRBJ1-1,-,CASTIGTLNTEAFF
18,TRBV7-9,TRBJ2-6,TRBD2,CASSYTTSGGQLANVLTF
13,TRBV27,TRBJ1-1,-,CASSRGLNTEAFF
13,TRBV7-9,TRBJ2-3,TRBD1,CASSAGTADTQYF
15,TRBV30,TRBJ1-6,TRBD1,CAWELRDRTNSPLHF
16,TRBV10-3,-,TRBD1,CASLGGGQGPSYEQYF
16,TRBV27,TRBJ2-5,TRBD2,CASTSPSGGQQETQYF
14,TRBV4-3,TRBJ1-2,-,CASSQAHSRYGYTF
12,TRBV7-2,TRBJ2-7,-,CASSFSSYEQYF
14,TRBV28,TRBJ1-5,-,CASSLWASNQPQHF
14,TRBV9,TRBJ2-1,TRBD2,CASSVGLAGDEQFF
11,TRBV19,TRBJ2-3,-,CASSARDTQYF
20,TRBV21-1,TRBJ2-4,-,CASSSPGTSGGSGAKNIQYF
14,TRBV6-1,TRBJ2-7,-,CASTPVGGGYEQYF
13,TRBV19,TRBJ2-5,TRBD2,CASSILGEGTQYF
14,TRBV5-1,TRBJ2-5,-,CASSLSQVQETQYF
19,TRBV11-3,TRBJ2-2,TRBD2,CASSPAPPLAGPNTGELFF
14,TRBV28,TRBJ1-6,-,CASLWSRTYSPLHF